The 7 T cell receptor beta chains below come from one sample, sequenced in a study of neurological immune-mediated disorders. In TCRdb, the 5' RACE reads were re-called with MiXCR into one record per CDR3 protein. The sample yields under 50,000 distinct CDR3 sequences, over 10% seen once. As for time point: longitudinal time-point 2. Sequenced material: PBMCs. These receptors were collected from a male donor with HTLV-1-associated myelopathy (HAM/TSP).

This clonotype is medium-sized (0.01 to 0.1%). The V gene is TRBV7-9, the J gene TRBJ2-4, with 8 positions matching TRBD1. J lost 6 bases, V lost 8 bases, and 9 bases had no gene match. The CDR3 has 14 amino acids. CDR1 and CDR2 from the germline V gene are SEHNR and FQNEAQ (reference sequence). DNA of the CDR3: TGTGCCAGCCGCCCGGACAGGGTCGGAAACATTCAGTACTTC. Residues: CASRPDRVGNIQYF.

This clonotype was counted many times. This may arise from a read error, as a much more abundant clone is one base away. The chain links TRBV5-1 to TRBJ2-2; D tentatively fits TRBD1 or TRBD2 (5 bases each). V gave up 4 bases and J gave up 1 base, with 14 bases separating them. CDR1 is SGHRS and CDR2 is YFSETQ in the germline V gene. The CDR3 sequence is 16 residues long. The chain's CDR3 is CASSPLGRENTGELFF. The CDR3 DNA sequence: TGCGCCAGCAGCCCGCTGGGACGAGAGAACACCGGGGAGCTGTTTTTT.

V and J are TRBV11-2 and TRBJ2-5; D possibly uses TRBD1 or TRBD2 (5 bases each). Trimming took 3 bases from V and 4 from J, leaving 18 bases between them. The length of the CDR3 is 16 residues. Germline V CDR1 and CDR2: SGHAT, FQNNGV. The CDR3 sequence: CASSFGREGRGETQYF. The CDR3, as DNA: TGTGCCAGCAGCTTCGGTCGTGAGGGGCGCGGAGAGACCCAGTACTTC.

In its sample, this clonotype was seen many times. The chain carries TRBV20-1 and TRBJ2-5; 9 bases agree with TRBD2. CDR1 DFQATT and CDR2 SNEGSKA come from the germline V gene (reference sequence). This CDR3 spans 14 amino acids. Trimming removed 5 bases from V and 5 bases from J; junction bases left unmatched: 9. CDR3: CSASKAGGLETQYF. The CDR3 nucleotides are TGCAGTGCTTCCAAAGCGGGGGGCTTGGAGACCCAGTACTTC.

This clonotype was picked up many times. The chain couples TRBV20-1 to TRBJ2-2; TRBD2 is a possible D gene (7 bases). The CDR3 contains 16 residues. The ends were cut back, 2 bases at V and 5 bases at J, with 18 bases in the middle. Germline values: CDR1 DFQATT, CDR2 SNEGSKA (reference sequence). The CDR3, as DNA: TGCAGTGCTAGAAACGTCGGAGGGGGGGTAACCGGGGAGCTGTTTTTT. It translates to CSARNVGGGVTGELFF.

This clonotype was seen at least ten times. The chain employs TRBV5-5 and TRBJ2-7; TRBD1 agrees at 11 bases. J was trimmed by 4 bases and V by 4 bases; bases with no gene match: 10. The CDR3 extends over 16 amino acids. Germline CDR1 reads SGHKS; CDR2 reads YYEKEE (reference sequence). The CDR3 nucleotides are TGTGCCAGCAGCCCAAGGGACAGGGGGTCTATTTACGAGCAGTACTTC. This gives the protein CASSPRDRGSIYEQYF.

This clonotype occurred many times. The chain joins TRBV12-3 or TRBV12-4 to TRBJ2-3, with 8 bases identical to TRBD2. The CDR3 is made up of 16 amino acids. V lost 4 bases and J lost 2; bases outside the gene matches: 8. CDR3 protein: CASSSFERGYTDTQYF. CDR3 nucleotide sequence: TGTGCCAGCAGTTCTTTCGAGCGGGGGTACACAGATACGCAGTATTTT.